Below, 17 T cell receptor beta chains from the same sample are listed, as sequenced in a study of cytomegalovirus exposure and HLA in healthy donors. A multiplex PCR was run with 60 Vbeta primers and 13 Jbeta primers. Repertoires were generated with immunoSEQ multiplex PCR, while TCRdb's copy carries only in-frame clones and drops some. Of 84,000 or so clones in the sample, approximately 71% are singletons; the top ten hold more than 3%. The sample comprised PBMCs. The receptor set was obtained from a man aged 25-45 years in good health and CMV-seronegative.

A remark on this clone: The junction shows a germline mismatch at one end, possibly a read error. The chain employs TRBV7-6 and TRBJ2-5; TRBD1 matches 7 bases. CDR1 SGHVS and CDR2 FNYEAQ come from the germline V gene. The CDR3 length is 14 residues. CDR3 region: CTSSRDRRQETQYF. In DNA, the CDR3 is TGTACCAGCAGCCGGGACAGAAGACAAGAGACCCAGTACTTC.

The chain carries TRBV5-4 and TRBJ1-2; 7 bases are shared with TRBD1. V lost 4 bases to trimming and J lost 4 bases; unmatched junction nucleotides: 10. Germline lookup yields CDR1 SGHNT and CDR2 YYREEE (reference sequence). This CDR3 contains 15 residues. As DNA, the CDR3 is TGTGCCAGCAGCCAAATGGACAGGCAACTCTATGGCTACACCTTC. Translation gives CASSQMDRQLYGYTF.

This clone was counted only a few times. J is TRBJ1-1 and V is TRBV18, with TRBD1 identical over 7 bases. Trimming at V came to 1 base and at J to 1 base, leaving 9 bases not matched to a gene. The germline gives CDR1 KGHSH, CDR2 LQKENI. CDR3 length: 17 amino acids. The CDR3 loop is CASSPRAGTESNTEAFF. CDR3 coding DNA: TGTGCCAGCTCACCACGAGCCGGGACAGAGTCGAACACTGAAGCTTTCTTT.

This clone was counted a single time. The chain links TRBV4-1 to TRBJ2-1; TRBD2 agrees at 7 bases. Losses at the gene ends were 4 bases for V and 5 bases for J; bases not matched to a gene: 8. The CDR3 consists of 15 residues. The germline V gene encodes CDR1 MGHRA and CDR2 YSYEKL. The CDR3: CASSPRASGNNEQFF. CDR3 bases: TGCGCCAGCAGCCCACGGGCTAGCGGTAACAATGAGCAGTTCTTC.

J is TRBJ1-6 and V is TRBV6-4, with 10 bases lining up with TRBD1. The CDR3 covers 19 residues. The V and J ends lost 9 bases and 4 bases, in that order; junction bases with no gene match: 18. Germline CDR1 MRHNA, CDR2 SNTAGT. The CDR3 loop is CARTDRDRGMASYNSPLHF. In nucleotides, the CDR3 is TGTGCCAGGACCGACCGGGACAGGGGAATGGCGAGTTATAATTCACCCCTCCACTTT.

V is TRBV5-1 and J is TRBJ2-1; TRBD1 might be the D (5 bases). Per germline, CDR1 SGHRS and CDR2 YFSETQ. The germline V and J ends were trimmed by 2 bases and 0 bases, with 30 bases remaining between them. The CDR3 has 22 residues. In DNA form, the CDR3 reads TGCGCCAGCAGCTTTGGGCAGGGAACTACCTACTACCTCTCTGGCTCCTACAATGAGCAGTTCTTC. The encoded protein is CASSFGQGTTYYLSGSYNEQFF.

The chain employs TRBV5-1 and TRBJ2-3; D might be TRBD2 (6 bases). The CDR3 spans 15 residues. Deletions cut 0 bases from V and 1 base from J, with 9 bases between. Per germline, CDR1 SGHRS and CDR2 YFSETQ. DNA for the CDR3: TGCGCCAGCAGCTTGGAAGGCGGGGGCACAGATACGCAGTATTTT. This encodes CASSLEGGGTDTQYF. Variable domain in full (rest from reference TRBV5-1 and TRBJ2-3): KAGVTQTPRYLIKTRGQQVTLSCSPISGHRSVSWYQQTPGQGLQFLFEYFSETQRNKGNFPGRFSGRQFSNSRSEMNVSTLELGDSALYLCASSLEGGGTDTQYFGPGTRLTVL.

The V and J genes are TRBV29-1 and TRBJ2-3; 9 bases are shared with TRBD1. The V gene end was trimmed by 0 bases and the J gene end by 3 bases; junction bases not matched to a gene: 7. CDR1 and CDR2 from the germline V gene are SQVTM and ANQGSEA. The length of the CDR3 is 16 residues. The CDR3: CSVEDLLGQGTDTQYF. CDR3 nucleotides: TGCAGCGTTGAAGATCTGCTGGGACAGGGAACAGATACGCAGTATTTT.

V and J are TRBV25-1 and TRBJ1-1; 9 bases are a match to TRBD1. Germline V gene sequence: CDR1 MGHDK, CDR2 SYGVNS. This CDR3 contains 15 residues. Trimming took 5 bases from V and 4 from J; bases not matched to a gene: 8. The CDR3 DNA is TGTGCCAGCAGTCCCCGGGACAGGGATGGCACTGAAGCTTTCTTT. Its translation is CASSPRDRDGTEAFF.

The genes are TRBV27 and TRBJ2-1, with TRBD1 matching over 9 bases. Germline loops: CDR1 MNHEY, CDR2 SMNVEV (reference sequence). The CDR3 contains 16 residues. V trimming: 5 bases; J trimming: 2 bases; junction bases outside the gene matches: 7. The CDR3 protein is CASSPHNRGPYNEQFF. The CDR3 coding sequence is TGTGCCAGCAGTCCCCACAACAGGGGGCCCTACAATGAGCAGTTCTTC.

The V call is TRBV10-1, the J call TRBJ2-7; 7 nucleotides line up with TRBD1. Germline CDR1 and CDR2: WNHNN and SYGVQD (reference sequence). Trimming removed 2 bases from V and 3 bases from J; junction bases left unmatched: 13. The CDR3 loop spans 17 amino acids. The CDR3 sequence: CASSETLPRRGSYEQYF. The DNA for the CDR3 is TGCGCCAGCAGTGAGACACTCCCACGCAGGGGGAGCTACGAGCAGTACTTC.

V usage is TRBV29-1 and J usage is TRBJ2-6; D is undetermined. Germline CDR1 is SQVTM and CDR2 is ANQGSEA. This CDR3 contains 14 residues. V lost 4 bases and J 1 base, leaving 8 bases between the germline ends. CDR3 DNA sequence: TGCAGCGTTGGAGACGGGTCTGGGGCCAACGTCCTGACTTTC. Translation gives CSVGDGSGANVLTF.

The rearrangement joins TRBV7-2 to TRBJ1-2; TRBD1 might be the D (5 bases). V dropped 5 bases and J dropped 5 bases, with 21 bases sitting between them. The CDR3 extends over 16 amino acids. CDR1 SGHTA and CDR2 FQGNSA come from the germline V gene. The CDR3 loop is CASSPNGHQRGYGYTF. CDR3 sequence (DNA): TGTGCCAGCAGCCCCAATGGGCACCAAAGGGGTTATGGCTACACCTTC.

As regards this clone: The junction departs from the called germline gene at one end, perhaps through a read error. The CDR3 region is CSSDDAGSYEQYF. Written as DNA, the CDR3 is TGTTCCAGCGATGATGCAGGGTCCTACGAGCAGTACTTC. V is TRBV7-9 and J is TRBJ2-7; weak D call: TRBD1 (5 bases). CDR1 is SEHNR and CDR2 is FQNEAQ in the germline V gene (reference sequence). The CDR3 length is 13 residues.

The gene calls are TRBV6-1 and TRBJ1-1; maybe TRBD1 (6 bases). This CDR3 has 15 residues. Germline V gives CDR1 MNHNS, CDR2 SASEGT. The V end lost 5 bases, the J end lost 1 base, and 14 bases lay between the germline ends. The DNA of the CDR3 is TGTGCCAGCAGTTTGACCAGGGGTAGGAACACTGAAGCTTTCTTT. Translated: CASSLTRGRNTEAFF.

Notes on this clone: This same CDR3 is encoded by further DNA sequences in the sample. J is TRBJ1-1 and V is TRBV27; 7 bases line up with TRBD1. Germline values: CDR1 MNHEY, CDR2 SMNVEV (reference sequence). CDR3 length equals 14 residues. The ends lost 5 bases at V and 2 bases at J; junction bases unmatched: 5. The CDR3 loop reads CASSPGTANTEAFF. In DNA form, the CDR3 reads TGTGCCAGCAGTCCTGGGACAGCTAACACTGAAGCTTTCTTT.

The rearrangement joins TRBV2 to TRBJ1-3, with 7 bases fitting TRBD1. Trimming removed 6 bases from V and 2 bases from J; junction bases left unmatched: 4. CDR1 and CDR2 from the germline V gene are SNHLY and FYNNEI. The length of the CDR3 is 14 residues. CDR3 coding DNA: TGTGCCAGCAGGGGACAGTTGACTGGAAACACCATATATTTT. Its protein product is CASRGQLTGNTIYF.